This T cell receptor (beta chain) is drawn from a study of cytomegalovirus exposure and HLA in healthy donors. Turning to the study itself: Around 80 million unique TCR sequences came from HLA-typed donors in an early release.

General study points: As a later analysis showed, a missense DCLRE1C variant was linked to trimming of TCR beta V- and J-genes. Associated with HLA alleles at 0.05 false discovery rate in a later analysis were 16,951 TCR beta sequences.

Notes on this clone: Its cognate antigen is unknown.

This PCR relied on a set of 60 Vbeta primers and 13 Jbeta primers. As handled by the study authors: Tens of millions of unique TCR beta chains, 10 million to 13 million of them shared, were counted by a later analysis. Repertoires were generated with immunoSEQ multiplex PCR, while TCRdb's copy carries only in-frame clones and drops some. The V and J calls and clone size were taken over from that table, and D and trimming were inferred from the DNA. The table includes 95,000 to 100,000 clones, around four fifths detected once. Sequencing input: PBMCs. The sequence came from a female donor in good health and CMV-seropositive.

CDR3 in amino acids: CASSPQTGYTEAFF. The CDR3 nucleotides read TGCGCCAGCAGCCCGCAGACAGGGTACACTGAAGCTTTCTTT. This chain connects TRBV5-1 to TRBJ1-1; TRBD1 agrees at 7 bases. With 4 bases clipped from V and 3 bases from J, the junction kept 6 bases outside the gene matches. Germline CDR1 is SGHRS and CDR2 is YFSETQ. The CDR3 is made up of 14 amino acids.